Included here is one T cell receptor beta chain sequence, with context. Its antigen is undetermined. A multiplex PCR was run with 60 Vbeta primers and 13 Jbeta primers. The method was immunoSEQ multiplex PCR; TCRdb's version includes in-frame clones alone and lacks a portion of them. The sample's table shows 150,000 to 200,000 clones. This sample is drawn from a study of cytomegalovirus exposure and HLA in healthy donors. Study observations and caveats: In a later analysis, common viral pathogens appeared linked to several of the most significant clusters. In a later analysis, HLA-C alleles had the fewest associated TCRs, DRB1 alleles the most. For presence/absence analyses, sequencing depth was assumed to be roughly uniform across donors.

The source is a woman under 30 in good health and CMV-seropositive. Sequenced sample: PBMCs.

CDR3 nucleotides: TGTGCCAGCAATCAGGGAGGCCTCTCACCCCTCCACTTT. As protein: CASNQGGLSPLHF. The gene calls are TRBV6-4 and TRBJ1-6; a weak D match, TRBD1 (5 bases). The CDR3 contains 13 residues. Germline CDR1 reads MRHNA; CDR2 reads SNTAGT. Trimming pared 7 bases from V and 10 bases from J, leaving 14 bases between.